This TCR beta chain was documented in a study of CD8+CD57+ T cells in acquired aplastic anemia. There are 14 residues in the CDR3. Unmatched junction bases numbered 2, after V lost 3 bases and J lost 3 bases. Germline CDR1 LNHDA, CDR2 SQIVND (reference sequence). It was genomic DNA that served as the template for profiling TCR beta VDJ and CDR3. TCRdb re-analysed the reads in MiXCR, keeping a single row per CDR3 protein. The sample includes around 170,000 distinct CDR3 sequences, around 60% of them seen just once. This chain joins TRBV19 and TRBJ2-7; 10 nucleotides line up with TRBD1. The sequenced sample was sorted CD4+, CD8+, or CD8+CD57+ T cells (not recorded which) from PBMCs. This receptor was identified in a human donor in good health. The DNA for the CDR3 is TGTGCCAGTAGTATCGGGACAGGGGTCTACGAGCAGTACTTC. Protein: CASSIGTGVYEQYF.